The 25 T cell receptor beta chains reported below all come from one sample, sequenced in a study of control samples from healthy donors and cancer patients. Data came from immunoSEQ multiplex PCR; TCRdb stores just in-frame clones and leaves some out. Of approximately 100,000 clones listed, less than 95% are singletons. The sample comprised blood. The origin of the receptors is a woman between 18 and 29 years old in good health.

The chain combines TRBV10-3 with TRBJ1-2; D is uncertain. The CDR3 has 12 amino acids. The germline gives CDR1 ENHRY, CDR2 SYGVKD. Trimming left V 0 bases short and J 6 bases short, with 5 bases between. CDR3 sequence (DNA): TGTGCCATCAGTGAGTCTAGGGATGGCTACACCTTC. Protein sequence: CAISESRDGYTF.

The chain recombines TRBV4-1 with TRBJ1-2; the match to TRBD1 covers 8 bases. The germline CDR1 and CDR2 sequences are MGHRA and YSYEKL. V trimming: 4 bases; J trimming: 5 bases; junction bases outside the gene matches: 6. There are 14 residues in the CDR3. CDR3 bases: TGCGCCAGCAGCCCAGACAGGGGTGGATATGGCTACACCTTC. It codes for CASSPDRGGYGYTF.

V usage is TRBV6-1 and J usage is TRBJ1-2; the D gene is possibly TRBD1 (6 bases). This CDR3 is built from 18 residues. V was shortened by 0 bases and J by 0 bases, with 17 bases between the two germline ends. CDR1 and CDR2 (germline): MNHNS, SASEGT. The CDR3 bases are TGTGCCAGCAGTGAAGCGCCAATGTACAGGACAGCTAACTATGGCTACACCTTC. Translated, it gives CASSEAPMYRTANYGYTF.

This clone was seen once. The chain uses TRBV27 and TRBJ1-2, with D possibly being TRBD1 (5 bases). V lost 4 bases, J lost 6 bases, and 15 bases lay in between. Germline loops: CDR1 MNHEY, CDR2 SMNVEV (reference sequence). This CDR3 spans 14 amino acids. Here the CDR3 DNA reads TGTGCCAGCAGTTCCAGGGATTGGGTCAATGGCTACACCTTC. Encoded protein: CASSSRDWVNGYTF.

This clone was found once. The J gene is TRBJ1-5, the V gene TRBV11-2; D remains ambiguous. The CDR3 sequence is 15 residues long. The germline gives CDR1 SGHAT, CDR2 FQNNGV. Trimming left V 2 bases short and J 1 base short, with 9 bases between. CDR3 coding DNA: TGTGCCAGCAGCTTATCACCCGGGAGCAATCAGCCCCAGCATTTT. Protein: CASSLSPGSNQPQHF.

This clone was counted once. V gene TRBV27 combines with J gene TRBJ1-5; 8 bases line up with TRBD1. This CDR3 region has 15 residues. Trimming at V came to 2 bases and at J to 2 bases, leaving 2 bases not matched to a gene. Germline V gives CDR1 MNHEY, CDR2 SMNVEV (reference sequence). The CDR3 here is CASSLNRGGNQPQHF. CDR3 DNA sequence: TGTGCCAGCAGTTTAAACAGGGGGGGCAATCAGCCCCAGCATTTT.

The chain couples TRBV20-1 to TRBJ1-5; D not resolved. The CDR3 is 11 amino acids. Per the germline V gene, CDR1 is DFQATT and CDR2 is SNEGSKA (reference sequence). V was cut by 8 bases and J by 0 bases, with 5 bases left in between. CDR3 loop: CSHGSNQPQHF. CDR3 nucleotides: TGCAGTCATGGTAGCAATCAGCCCCAGCATTTT.

The chain couples TRBV6-5 to TRBJ1-1; TRBD1 matches 9 bases. Germline V gene data show CDR1 as MNHEY and CDR2 as SVGAGI. Trimming took 10 bases from V and 1 from J; bases not matched to a gene: 10. This CDR3 contains 15 residues. The CDR3 DNA reads as TGTGCCACCTACAGGGGGCGGTTGGGGAACACTGAAGCTTTCTTT. Amino acid sequence: CATYRGRLGNTEAFF.

The chain uses TRBV2 and TRBJ1-2; D gene uncertain. CDR3 length equals 12 residues. Germline assignment: CDR1 SNHLY and CDR2 FYNNEI. V lost 2 bases to trimming and J lost 5 bases, with 6 bases between them. CDR3 coding DNA: TGTGCCAGCAGTGAAACTGAATATGGCTACACCTTC. Protein: CASSETEYGYTF.

The chain combines TRBV6-2 or TRBV6-3 with TRBJ2-1, with D perhaps matching TRBD1 (5 bases). Trimming took 5 bases from V and 1 from J, leaving 9 bases between them. The CDR3 is made up of 14 amino acids. CDR1 MNHEY and CDR2 SVGEGT come from the germline V gene. The CDR3 loop is CASSRGRSYNEQFF. The DNA for the CDR3 is TGTGCCAGCAGTAGGGGTCGGTCCTACAATGAGCAGTTCTTC.

This chain uses TRBV4-1 with TRBJ1-2, with a tentative D call TRBD1 (5 bases). The V end was cut by 7 bases, the J end by 3 bases, with 12 bases between. Looked up from germline, CDR1 is MGHRA and CDR2 is YSYEKL. CDR3 size: 13 residues. The CDR3 loop is CASKKGPDYGYTF. In DNA form, the CDR3 reads TGCGCCAGCAAAAAGGGGCCTGACTATGGCTACACCTTC.

The CDR3 spells CASSLSGGGNTEAFF. The DNA of the CDR3 is TGTGCCAGCAGCTTATCAGGGGGCGGGAACACTGAAGCTTTCTTT. The chain couples TRBV11-3 to TRBJ1-1; 8 bases line up with TRBD1. The CDR3 consists of 15 residues. Germline V lookup: CDR1 SGHNT, CDR2 YENEEA. V shed 2 bases and J 1 base; nucleotides not matched to a gene: 3.

The chain employs TRBV24-1 and TRBJ2-5; 9 nucleotides line up with TRBD1. CDR1 and CDR2 from the germline V gene are KGHDR and SFDVKD. This CDR3 contains 14 residues. V lost 9 bases and J lost 6; bases outside the gene matches: 10. The CDR3 region has the DNA TGTGCCACCGCAACCGGGACAGGGAGTAAGACCCAGTACTTC. Amino acid sequence: CATATGTGSKTQYF.

J is TRBJ1-2 and V is TRBV13; D not certain. The CDR3 covers 15 residues. The V gene's germline CDR1 is PRHDT and CDR2 FYEKMQ (reference sequence). The ends were cut back, 0 bases at V and 3 bases at J, with 11 bases in the middle. CDR3 DNA sequence: TGTGCCAGCAGCTTAGGAAGGGAAGCGGACTATGGCTACACCTTC. Translation gives CASSLGREADYGYTF. The complete variable domain, with remaining parts taken from reference TRBV13 and TRBJ1-2, reads AAGVIQSPRHLIKEKRETATLKCYPIPRHDTVYWYQQGPGQDPQFLISFYEKMQSDKGSIPDRFSAQQFSDYHSELNMSSLELGDSALYFCASSLGREADYGYTFGSGTRLTVV.

CDR3 bases: TGTGCCAGTGCCTCGGACAGTAGATACTACGAGCAGTACTTC. It specifies CASASDSRYYEQYF. The chain combines TRBV2 with TRBJ2-7, with TRBD1 as a possible D gene (6 bases). The V gene lost 9 bases and the J gene lost 3 bases, with 18 bases spanning the gap. This CDR3 spans 14 amino acids. Germline V gene sequence: CDR1 SNHLY, CDR2 FYNNEI.

J is TRBJ2-7 and V is TRBV5-1; D perhaps matches TRBD1 (5 bases). The CDR3 totals 14 residues. Germline CDR1 is SGHRS and CDR2 is YFSETQ. The V and J ends lost 5 bases and 2 bases respectively, with 14 bases between them. DNA for the CDR3: TGCGCCAGCAGAGACACAGGAATGCCCTACGAGCAGTACTTC. Encoded protein: CASRDTGMPYEQYF. Variable domain in full (rest from reference TRBV5-1 and TRBJ2-7): KAGVTQTPRYLIKTRGQQVTLSCSPISGHRSVSWYQQTPGQGLQFLFEYFSETQRNKGNFPGRFSGRQFSNSRSEMNVSTLELGDSALYLCASRDTGMPYEQYFGPGTRLTVT.

This clone was recorded only once. V is TRBV9 and J is TRBJ1-1, with a tentative D call TRBD1 (5 bases). V lost 0 bases to trimming and J lost 3 bases, with 12 bases between them. The germline gives CDR1 SGDLS, CDR2 YYNGEE. The CDR3 is made up of 15 amino acids. The CDR3 DNA sequence: TGTGCCAGCAGCGTAGGGGGGTACGGGGACACTGAAGCTTTCTTT. This gives the protein CASSVGGYGDTEAFF.

The V gene is TRBV4-1, the J gene TRBJ2-1; TRBD2 aligns across 13 bases. The V gene's germline CDR1 is MGHRA and CDR2 YSYEKL. CDR3 size: 18 residues. V lost 3 bases and J lost 0; bases outside the gene matches: 5. CDR3 sequence reads: CASSQRLAGGSSYNEQFF. For the CDR3, the DNA is TGCGCCAGCAGCCAGCGACTAGCGGGGGGCAGCTCCTACAATGAGCAGTTCTTC.

The table lists this clone with a count of one. The genes are TRBV2 and TRBJ2-4; D call uncertain. In germline, CDR1 is SNHLY, CDR2 FYNNEI. V was shortened by 9 bases and J by 0 bases, with 9 bases between the two germline ends. CDR3 length: 13 residues. The CDR3 region is CASQPVAKNIQYF. The CDR3 DNA sequence: TGTGCCAGTCAGCCGGTAGCCAAAAACATTCAGTACTTC.

This clone was seen once. The chain combines TRBV6-5 with TRBJ2-5; 8 nucleotides match TRBD1. Germline V gene data show CDR1 as MNHEY and CDR2 as SVGAGI. Trimming removed 2 bases from V and 3 bases from J; junction bases left unmatched: 5. The CDR3 length is 15 residues. CDR3 protein: CASSYAGTGEETQYF. The CDR3 DNA reads TGTGCCAGCAGTTACGCAGGGACAGGAGAAGAGACCCAGTACTTC.

V is TRBV29-1 and J is TRBJ1-2; D not certain. V gave up 6 bases and J gave up 0 bases, with 14 bases separating them. The length of the CDR3 is 14 residues. Looked up from germline, CDR1 is SQVTM and CDR2 is ANQGSEA. In nucleotides, the CDR3 is TGCAGCGTCCCCGGGAGATTACCTAACTATGGCTACACCTTC. Its translation is CSVPGRLPNYGYTF.

This chain links TRBV2 with TRBJ2-7; perhaps TRBD2 as D (5 bases). The CDR3 contains 13 residues. Germline V gene lookup returns CDR1 SNHLY and CDR2 FYNNEI. Trimming shortened V by 5 bases and J by 0 bases, and 8 bases separated the two germline ends. CDR3 in amino acids: CASSPDFSYEQYF. The CDR3 coding sequence is TGTGCCAGCAGTCCGGACTTCTCCTACGAGCAGTACTTC.

V and J are TRBV21-1 and TRBJ1-5; TRBD1, the table's D call, lacks a check against the DNA. TRBV21-1 is flagged as a pseudogene. The CDR3 has 15 residues. The CDR3 DNA reads TGTGCCAGCAGCAAAAAATCGACAGTTAATCAGCCCCAGCATTTT. This translates into CASSKKSTVNQPQHF.

The chain carries TRBV9 and TRBJ2-2, with a possible D match to TRBD1 (6 bases). The V end was cut by 3 bases, the J end by 5 bases, with 11 bases between. CDR1 is SGDLS and CDR2 is YYNGEE in the germline V gene. This CDR3 has 14 residues. The CDR3 DNA reads TGTGCCAGCAGCGCCTTACAGGGAACCGGGGAGCTGTTTTTT. It translates to CASSALQGTGELFF.

The J gene is TRBJ1-2, the V gene TRBV5-5; 7 positions match TRBD1. Germline CDR1 reads SGHKS; CDR2 reads YYEKEE (reference sequence). The length of the CDR3 is 14 residues. V shed 4 bases, J shed 3 bases, and the junction held 6 bases outside the gene matches. For the CDR3, the DNA is TGTGCCAGCAGCCGGGGACAGCTGGACTATGGCTACACCTTC. It yields the protein CASSRGQLDYGYTF. Using reference TRBV5-5 and TRBJ1-2 for the parts outside the CDR3, the full variable domain is DAGVTQSPTHLIKTRGQQVTLRCSPISGHKSVSWYQQVLGQGPQFIFQYYEKEERGRGNFPDRFSARQFPNYSSELNVNALLLGDSALYLCASSRGQLDYGYTFGSGTRLTVV.